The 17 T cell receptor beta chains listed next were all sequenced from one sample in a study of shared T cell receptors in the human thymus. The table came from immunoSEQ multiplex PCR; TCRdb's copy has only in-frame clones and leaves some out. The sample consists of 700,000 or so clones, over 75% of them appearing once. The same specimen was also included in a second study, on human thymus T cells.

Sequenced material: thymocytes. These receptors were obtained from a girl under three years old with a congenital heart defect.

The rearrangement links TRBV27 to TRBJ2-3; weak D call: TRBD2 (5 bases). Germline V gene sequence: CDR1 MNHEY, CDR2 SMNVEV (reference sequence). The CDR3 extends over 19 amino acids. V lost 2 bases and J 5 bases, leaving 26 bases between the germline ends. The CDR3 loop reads CASSLLPWLAGWGIDTQYF. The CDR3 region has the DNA TGTGCCAGCAGTTTACTCCCTTGGCTAGCCGGGTGGGGTATAGATACGCAGTATTTT.

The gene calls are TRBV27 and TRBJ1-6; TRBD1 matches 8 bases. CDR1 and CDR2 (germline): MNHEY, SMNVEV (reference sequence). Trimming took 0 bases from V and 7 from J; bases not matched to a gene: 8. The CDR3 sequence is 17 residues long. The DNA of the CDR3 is TGTGCCAGCAGTTTATCGAAGAACAGGGGGAAGAATTCACCCCTCCACTTT. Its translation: CASSLSKNRGKNSPLHF.

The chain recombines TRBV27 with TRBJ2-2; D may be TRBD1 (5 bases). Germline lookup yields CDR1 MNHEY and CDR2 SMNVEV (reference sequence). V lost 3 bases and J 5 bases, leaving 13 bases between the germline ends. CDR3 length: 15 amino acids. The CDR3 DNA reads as TGTGCCAGCAGTTTTGGCAGGGTTGAGACCGGGGAGCTGTTTTTT. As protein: CASSFGRVETGELFF.

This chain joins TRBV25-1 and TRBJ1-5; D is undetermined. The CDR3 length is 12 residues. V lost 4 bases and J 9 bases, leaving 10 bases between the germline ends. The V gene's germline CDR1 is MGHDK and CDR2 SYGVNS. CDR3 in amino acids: CASSGGSGPQHF. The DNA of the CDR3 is TGTGCCAGCAGTGGAGGGAGCGGGCCCCAGCATTTT.

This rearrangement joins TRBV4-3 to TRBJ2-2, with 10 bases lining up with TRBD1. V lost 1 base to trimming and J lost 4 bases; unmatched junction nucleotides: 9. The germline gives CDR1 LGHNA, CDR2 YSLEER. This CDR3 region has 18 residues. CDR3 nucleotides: TGCGCCAGCAGCCAAGCCCCCGGGACAGGGGTGGCCACCGGGGAGCTGTTTTTT. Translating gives CASSQAPGTGVATGELFF.

CDR3 DNA sequence: TGTGCCAGCAGCCACGACAGTACCGACTCCTACGAGCAGTACTTC. Encoded protein: CASSHDSTDSYEQYF. J is TRBJ2-7 and V is TRBV7-6; D might be TRBD1 (5 bases). The CDR3 totals 15 residues. The V end was cut by 5 bases, the J end by 0 bases, with 14 bases between. CDR1 is SGHVS, CDR2 FNYEAQ, per germline. Full variable domain (outside the CDR3, taken from reference TRBV7-6 and TRBJ2-7): GAGVSQSPRYKVTKRGQDVALRCDPISGHVSLYWYRQALGQGPEFLTYFNYEAQQDKSGLPNDRFSAERPEGSISTLTIQRTEQRDSAMYRCASSHDSTDSYEQYFGPGTRLTVT.

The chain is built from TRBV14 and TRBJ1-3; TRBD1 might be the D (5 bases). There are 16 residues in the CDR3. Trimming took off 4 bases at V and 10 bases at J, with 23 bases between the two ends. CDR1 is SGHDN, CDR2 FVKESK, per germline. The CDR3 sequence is CASSPSRGNAGGTIYF. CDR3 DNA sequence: TGTGCCAGCAGCCCATCCCGGGGGAACGCGGGTGGGACCATATATTTT.

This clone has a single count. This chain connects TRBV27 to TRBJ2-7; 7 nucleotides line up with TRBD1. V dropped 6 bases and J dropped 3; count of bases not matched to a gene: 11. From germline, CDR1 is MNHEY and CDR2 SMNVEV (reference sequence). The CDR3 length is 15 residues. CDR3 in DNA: TGTGCCAGCAGCTGGACCGGGACAGCCAACTACGAGCAGTACTTC. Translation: CASSWTGTANYEQYF.

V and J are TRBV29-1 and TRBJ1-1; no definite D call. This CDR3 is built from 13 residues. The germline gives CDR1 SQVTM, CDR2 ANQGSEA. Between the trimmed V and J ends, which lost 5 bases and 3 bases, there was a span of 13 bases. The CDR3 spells CSVKTRLDTEAFF. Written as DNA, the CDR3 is TGCAGCGTTAAGACTAGGTTAGACACTGAAGCTTTCTTT.

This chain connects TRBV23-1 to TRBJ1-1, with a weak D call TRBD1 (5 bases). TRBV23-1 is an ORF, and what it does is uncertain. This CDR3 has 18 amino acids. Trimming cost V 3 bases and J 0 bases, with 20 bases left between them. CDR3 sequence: CASSHNGHLKKVNTEAFF. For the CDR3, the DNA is TGCGCCAGCAGTCACAATGGACACCTGAAGAAGGTGAACACTGAAGCTTTCTTT.

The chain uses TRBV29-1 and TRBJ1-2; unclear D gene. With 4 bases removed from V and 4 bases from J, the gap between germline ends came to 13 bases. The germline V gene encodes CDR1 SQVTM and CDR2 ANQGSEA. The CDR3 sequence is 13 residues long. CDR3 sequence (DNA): TGCAGCGTTGTTACGAACAGTGGCTATGGCTACACCTTC. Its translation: CSVVTNSGYGYTF.

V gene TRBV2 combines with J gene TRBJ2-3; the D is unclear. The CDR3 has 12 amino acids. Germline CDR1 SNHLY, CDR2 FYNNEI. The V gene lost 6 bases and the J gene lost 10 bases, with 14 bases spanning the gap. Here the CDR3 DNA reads TGTGCCAGCAGCCTGAGCTTTACCTCGCAGTATTTT. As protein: CASSLSFTSQYF.

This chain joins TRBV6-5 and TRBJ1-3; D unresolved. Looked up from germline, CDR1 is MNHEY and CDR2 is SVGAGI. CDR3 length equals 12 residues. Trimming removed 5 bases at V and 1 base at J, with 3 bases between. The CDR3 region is CASSRSGNTIYF. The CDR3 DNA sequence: TGTGCCAGCAGTCGTTCTGGAAACACCATATATTTT.

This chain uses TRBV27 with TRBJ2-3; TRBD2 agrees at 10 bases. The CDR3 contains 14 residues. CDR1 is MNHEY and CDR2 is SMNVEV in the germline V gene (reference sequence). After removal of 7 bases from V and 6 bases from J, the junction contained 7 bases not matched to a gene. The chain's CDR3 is CASNPSGGRDTQYF. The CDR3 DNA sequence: TGTGCCAGCAATCCTAGCGGGGGAAGGGATACGCAGTATTTT.

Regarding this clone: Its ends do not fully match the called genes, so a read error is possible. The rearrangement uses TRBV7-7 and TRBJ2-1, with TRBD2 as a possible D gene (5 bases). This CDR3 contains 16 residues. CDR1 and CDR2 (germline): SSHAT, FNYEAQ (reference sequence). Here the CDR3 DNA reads TGTGCTAGCAGCTTAAAAGCGGAAAGCTCCTACAATGAGCAGTTCTTC. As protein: CASSLKAESSYNEQFF.

In nucleotides, the CDR3 is TGTGCCAGCAGCCAAGAAACGCTACTAACGGGGAAACAAGAGACCCAGTACTTC. Protein: CASSQETLLTGKQETQYF. V gene TRBV14 combines with J gene TRBJ2-5, with D tentatively TRBD2 (5 bases). From germline, CDR1 is SGHDN and CDR2 FVKESK. V lost 0 bases and J 2 bases, leaving 19 bases between the germline ends. The CDR3 extends over 18 amino acids.

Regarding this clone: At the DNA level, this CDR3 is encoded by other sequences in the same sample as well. CDR3 amino acids: CASSFYRNTEAFF. The CDR3 nucleotides are TGCGCCAGCAGCTTCTACCGGAACACTGAAGCTTTCTTT. The V and J genes are TRBV5-1 and TRBJ1-1; no clear D gene. The CDR3 is made up of 13 amino acids. Deletions cut 2 bases from V and 1 base from J, with 6 bases between. The germline V gene has CDR1 SGHRS and CDR2 YFSETQ.